The sequence of this T cell receptor (beta chain) was determined in a study of T cell responses to AZD1222 COVID-19 vaccine. Study-wide points: Repertoires in all cases were sampled only once the peak T cell response had passed. Increases in Spike-specific TCR breadth and depth were seen after two AZD1222 doses. Mostly white British, mostly female donors; authors suggested clonal diversity may be underestimated. Baseline seropositives among AZD1222 recipients totaled only 5 to 7.

V lost 1 base and J lost 10, with 17 bases in between. This CDR3 comprises 16 residues. The germline V gene encodes CDR1 SGHTA and CDR2 FQGNSA. Method: immunoSEQ multiplex PCR; TCRdb's copy keeps in-frame clones and lacks some. The repertoire holds some 150,000 clones, with about 87% as singletons. The table lists this clone with a count of one. Its antigen is unknown. Material: peripheral blood, obtained on day 0 of MenACWY control vaccination. The genes are TRBV7-2 and TRBJ1-6; D perhaps matches TRBD1 (5 bases). This TCR was recovered from an adult in good health. The CDR3, as DNA: TGTGCCAGCAGCTTAGAGATGGTGGGGCGCAGCTCACCCCTCCACTTT. It encodes CASSLEMVGRSSPLHF.